This TCR beta chain was observed in a study of blood T cell repertoires in COVID-19. Whole-study context: There were acute and convalescent COVID-19 samples, and they came from the United States, Italy and Spain.

The authors' processing: Cell counts per sample came from amplifying reference gene primers. TCRdb's copy holds only in-frame clones and misses some; the assay was immunoSEQ multiplex PCR. Clone size and V and J calls were adopted from that table, with D and trimming inferred from the DNA. The data hold over 85,000 clones, with 87% observed a single time. The germline CDR1 and CDR2 sequences are LNHDA and SQIVND (reference sequence). The CDR3 is 17 residues long. V shed 5 bases, J shed 0 bases, and the junction held 5 bases outside the gene matches. This receptor was obtained from a human donor in a cohort sampled during active COVID-19. Sequenced sample: peripheral blood. This sequence joins TRBV19 and TRBJ2-2; 11 bases are shared with TRBD2. The CDR3 spells CASSPRLAGSNTGELFF. The DNA of the CDR3 is TGTGCCAGTAGTCCGAGACTAGCGGGGTCGAACACCGGGGAGCTGTTTTTT.